These T cell receptor beta chains were read from a single sample in a study of regulatory T cells in long-lasting Graves disease. In TCRdb, the multiplex PCR reads were re-called with MiXCR into one record per CDR3 protein. The table includes a few hundred thousand distinct CDR3 sequences, about 11% detected once. These records were also assigned to another study, of T cells in Graves' hyperthyroidism and ophthalmopathy.

This sample comprised peripheral blood mononuclear cells (PBMCs), obtained at new diagnosis, from a patient treated with antithyroid drugs. All receptors come from a woman aged 18 to 35 with Graves disease. Each CDR3 is given with its conserved first and last residue. The order of the fields is clone size, V gene, J gene, D gene, CDR3 protein, CDR3 DNA. A D gene is named only where the DNA matches it firmly. Where a row states a size, it is once, few, many or the class of an expanded clone; other rows omit it.

size: many; V: TRBV27; J: TRBJ2-2; D: NA; CDR3: CASSRSGPVTGELFF; DNA: TGTGCCAGCTCCCGGTCGGGGCCAGTCACCGGGGAGCTGTTTTTT
size: many; V: TRBV4-1; J: TRBJ2-3; D: NA; CDR3: CASSQYIGPDTQYF; DNA: TGCGCCAGCAGCCAGTATATAGGTCCAGATACGCAGTATTTT
size: few; V: TRBV12-5; J: TRBJ1-3; D: TRBD1; CDR3: CASAPGTDWDTIYF; DNA: TGTGCTAGTGCCCCCGGGACAGATTGGGACACCATATATTTT
size: many; V: TRBV5-1; J: TRBJ1-2; D: NA; CDR3: CASSSRGRELYGYTF; DNA: TGCGCCAGCAGCTCCCGGGGCAGGGAACTCTATGGCTACACCTTC
size: NA; V: TRBV4-2; J: TRBJ2-2; D: NA; CDR3: CASSPQPLAVRGTGELFF; DNA: TGTGCCAGCAGCCCCCAACCTTTAGCGGTGAGGGGCACCGGGGAGCTGTTTTTT
size: many; V: TRBV12-3/TRBV12-4; J: TRBJ2-2; D: NA; CDR3: CASRNSGAGELFF; DNA: TGTGCCAGCAGAAACTCCGGAGCCGGGGAGCTGTTTTTT
size: many; V: TRBV29-1; J: TRBJ2-2; D: TRBD2; CDR3: CSVGTSGNTGELFF; DNA: TGCAGCGTCGGGACTAGCGGGAACACCGGGGAGCTGTTTTTT
size: many; V: TRBV12-3/TRBV12-4; J: TRBJ2-4; D: NA; CDR3: CASSLASGAKNIQYF; DNA: TGTGCCAGCAGTTTAGCTTCGGGGGCCAAAAACATTCAGTACTTC
size: many; V: TRBV28; J: TRBJ2-7; D: NA; CDR3: CASSRSPSYEQYF; DNA: TGTGCCAGCAGTCGGAGTCCTTCCTACGAGCAGTACTTC
size: NA; V: TRBV7-2; J: TRBJ2-3; D: TRBD2; CDR3: CASSRGGWADTQYF; DNA: TGTGCCAGCAGCCGGGGGGGATGGGCGGATACGCAGTATTTT
size: many; V: TRBV3-1; J: TRBJ1-5; D: TRBD1; CDR3: CASSQDGTGEQPQHF; DNA: TGTGCCAGCAGCCAAGATGGGACAGGGGAACAGCCCCAGCATTTT
size: many; V: TRBV6-2/TRBV6-3; J: TRBJ1-1; D: NA; CDR3: CASGSQGLEAFF; DNA: TGTGCCAGCGGATCACAGGGACTTGAAGCTTTCTTT
size: NA; V: TRBV7-6; J: TRBJ1-2; D: NA; CDR3: CASSLAAGHGYTF; DNA: TGTGCCAGCAGCTTAGCGGCAGGCCATGGCTACACCTTC
size: many; V: TRBV27; J: TRBJ1-1; D: NA; CDR3: CASSLSVQGDTEAFF; DNA: TGTGCCAGCAGTTTATCGGTACAGGGAGACACTGAAGCTTTCTTT
size: many; V: TRBV28; J: TRBJ2-3; D: NA; CDR3: CASSFPRGKSTDTQYF; DNA: TGTGCCAGCAGTTTTCCCCGGGGCAAAAGCACAGATACGCAGTATTTT
size: many; V: TRBV27; J: TRBJ2-1; D: TRBD2; CDR3: CASSLVSSGKNEQFF; DNA: TGTGCCAGCAGTTTAGTGTCTAGCGGGAAGAATGAGCAGTTCTTC
size: many; V: TRBV20-1; J: TRBJ1-2; D: TRBD1; CDR3: CSAGKTGTASNGYTF; DNA: TGCAGTGCTGGAAAGACTGGGACAGCAAGTAATGGCTACACCTTC
size: NA; V: TRBV15; J: TRBJ2-3; D: TRBD2; CDR3: CATSLPLAGDTDTQYF; DNA: TGTGCCACCAGCCTCCCACTAGCGGGAGACACAGATACGCAGTATTTT
size: many; V: TRBV30; J: TRBJ1-2; D: NA; CDR3: CAWTRSYRGYTF; DNA: TGTGCCTGGACGAGAAGTTATCGTGGCTACACCTTC
size: NA; V: TRBV20-1; J: TRBJ1-1; D: NA; CDR3: CSAMTGRAKEEAFF; DNA: TGCAGTGCTATGACCGGCAGGGCGAAAGAAGAAGCTTTCTTT
size: many; V: TRBV6-5; J: TRBJ1-2; D: NA; CDR3: CASSYSIYGRDGYTF; DNA: TGTGCCAGCAGTTACTCGATTTATGGGAGGGATGGCTACACCTTC
size: many; V: TRBV12-3/TRBV12-4; J: TRBJ1-5; D: NA; CDR3: CASSLGRLSNQPQHF; DNA: TGTGCCAGCAGTTTGGGGCGTTTGAGCAATCAGCCCCAGCATTTT
size: many; V: TRBV12-3/TRBV12-4; J: TRBJ1-1; D: TRBD1; CDR3: CASSLGGAWYTEAFF; DNA: TGTGCCAGCAGTCTAGGGGGCGCGTGGTACACTGAAGCTTTCTTT
size: few; V: TRBV15; J: TRBJ2-2; D: TRBD1; CDR3: CATSTEVDRSTGELFF; DNA: TGTGCCACCAGCACCGAAGTGGACAGGAGCACCGGGGAGCTGTTTTTT
size: many; V: TRBV7-9; J: TRBJ2-3; D: NA; CDR3: CASSEEGSRDTQYF; DNA: TGTGCCAGCAGCGAGGAGGGGAGTAGGGATACGCAGTATTTT
size: many; V: TRBV20-1; J: TRBJ2-5; D: TRBD1; CDR3: CSAKGSGGERETQYF; DNA: TGCAGTGCTAAAGGATCAGGGGGTGAACGAGAGACCCAGTACTTC
size: few; V: TRBV11-2; J: TRBJ2-7; D: NA; CDR3: CASSFGSSGSPYEQYF; DNA: TGTGCCAGCAGTTTCGGCTCTTCAGGGAGCCCCTACGAGCAGTACTTC
size: many; V: TRBV7-2; J: TRBJ1-2; D: TRBD1; CDR3: CASSQLGQGYGYTF; DNA: TGTGCCAGCAGCCAACTGGGACAGGGCTATGGCTACACCTTC
size: NA; V: TRBV10-2; J: TRBJ1-5; D: NA; CDR3: CASSLEGSVIDQPQHF; DNA: TGCGCCAGCAGCCTTGAGGGATCTGTGATTGATCAGCCCCAGCATTTT
size: NA; V: TRBV19; J: TRBJ2-6; D: TRBD1; CDR3: CASRKLTGTGISGANVLTF; DNA: TGTGCCAGTAGGAAACTAACCGGGACAGGGATTTCTGGGGCCAACGTCCTGACTTTC
size: many; V: TRBV6-1; J: TRBJ1-1; D: TRBD1; CDR3: CAIGQGLREAFF; DNA: TGTGCCATTGGACAGGGGCTTCGTGAAGCTTTCTTT
size: many; V: TRBV10-3; J: TRBJ1-5; D: TRBD1; CDR3: CAISESLNRGPNQPQHF; DNA: TGTGCCATCAGTGAGTCCCTCAACAGGGGGCCAAATCAGCCCCAGCATTTT
size: few; V: TRBV7-3; J: TRBJ2-1; D: NA; CDR3: CASSHQGTPGSYNEQFF; DNA: TGTGCCAGCAGCCACCAAGGGACCCCCGGCTCCTACAATGAGCAGTTCTTC
size: few; V: TRBV7-9; J: TRBJ1-2; D: NA; CDR3: CASSLVKDVWSLTNYGYTF; DNA: TGTGCCAGCAGCTTAGTAAAGGACGTTTGGTCGTTGACTAACTATGGCTACACCTTC
size: many; V: TRBV9; J: TRBJ2-3; D: TRBD2; CDR3: CASSVGDSGGADTQYF; DNA: TGTGCCAGCAGCGTAGGGGATAGCGGGGGTGCAGATACGCAGTATTTT
size: many; V: TRBV7-6; J: TRBJ2-5; D: TRBD1; CDR3: CASSLAAGGYVETQYF; DNA: TGTGCCAGCAGCTTAGCGGCAGGGGGTTATGTAGAGACCCAGTACTTC
size: NA; V: TRBV28; J: TRBJ1-6; D: TRBD1; CDR3: CASSPDRGQWSPLHF; DNA: TGTGCCAGCAGTCCAGACAGGGGGCAGTGGTCACCCCTCCACTTT
size: many; V: TRBV30; J: TRBJ2-1; D: TRBD1; CDR3: CAWEQGSDEQFF; DNA: TGTGCCTGGGAACAGGGGAGCGATGAGCAGTTCTTC
size: few; V: TRBV4-3; J: TRBJ2-4; D: NA; CDR3: CASSQELTEGGTVGAKNIQYF; DNA: TGCGCCAGCAGCCAGGAATTAACAGAAGGCGGAACGGTAGGGGCCAAAAACATTCAGTACTTC
size: many; V: TRBV10-3; J: TRBJ2-5; D: NA; CDR3: CAISESTGRYQETQYF; DNA: TGTGCCATCAGTGAGTCGACCGGGCGGTACCAAGAGACCCAGTACTTC
size: NA; V: TRBV5-1; J: TRBJ2-5; D: TRBD1; CDR3: CASSLATRQGGETQYF; DNA: TGCGCCAGCAGCTTGGCCACCCGACAGGGCGGGGAGACCCAGTACTTC
size: many; V: TRBV7-8; J: TRBJ2-3; D: TRBD2; CDR3: CASSLKRETLTSGRAGDTQYF; DNA: TGTGCCAGCAGCTTAAAAAGGGAGACCTTGACTAGCGGGAGGGCCGGAGATACGCAGTATTTT
size: many; V: TRBV29-1; J: TRBJ1-5; D: TRBD1; CDR3: CSVSTKGAPPYQPQHF; DNA: TGCAGCGTTTCCACGAAGGGGGCTCCTCCATATCAGCCCCAGCATTTT
size: few; V: TRBV28; J: TRBJ2-7; D: TRBD1; CDR3: CASRTTGPEQYF; DNA: TGTGCCAGCAGAACGACAGGGCCCGAGCAGTACTTC
size: many; V: TRBV5-6; J: TRBJ1-2; D: NA; CDR3: CASSFPINYGYTF; DNA: TGTGCCAGCAGCTTCCCCATCAACTATGGCTACACCTTC
size: NA; V: TRBV20-1; J: TRBJ2-3; D: TRBD1; CDR3: CNARLTGVRDTQYF; DNA: TGCAATGCTAGATTGACAGGGGTCCGCGATACGCAGTATTTT
size: many; V: TRBV27; J: TRBJ2-5; D: NA; CDR3: CASSLLGEEETQYF; DNA: TGTGCCAGCAGTTTATTGGGGGAAGAAGAGACCCAGTACTTC
size: many; V: TRBV18; J: TRBJ1-2; D: NA; CDR3: CASSPLADVYGYTF; DNA: TGTGCCAGCTCACCTCTGGCAGACGTCTATGGCTACACCTTC
size: few; V: TRBV6-2/TRBV6-3; J: TRBJ1-1; D: NA; CDR3: CASSSSSPTYRNTEAFF; DNA: TGTGCCAGCAGTTCCTCTTCCCCGACTTACAGGAACACTGAAGCTTTCTTT
size: NA; V: TRBV6-2/TRBV6-3; J: TRBJ2-2; D: TRBD2; CDR3: CASSYGHLIAGARTGELFF; DNA: TGTGCCAGCAGTTACGGCCACCTGATAGCGGGAGCACGCACCGGGGAGCTGTTTTTT